Here is one T cell receptor (beta chain) with its context. Unmatched junction bases numbered 10, after V lost 7 bases and J lost 2 bases. CDR3 length equals 15 residues. Germline V gives CDR1 SGHTA, CDR2 FQGNSA. This sample is drawn from a study of blood T cell repertoires in COVID-19. Across the whole study: The origin of the acute and convalescent COVID-19 samples was the United States, Italy and Spain. Sample material is recorded as cDNA or gDNA derived from T cells, B-cell-depleted T cells, or PBMCs.

As processed by the authors: Researchers report that nucleated cell counts were estimated from reference gene primer amplification. Sequencing used immunoSEQ multiplex PCR; TCRdb keeps in-frame clones, though not all of them. D and trimming were read from the DNA, whereas the V and J calls and clone size are those reported in that table. Of more than 70,000 clones listed, approximately 78% are singletons. V and J are TRBV7-2 and TRBJ2-7; 8 bases map to TRBD2. The TCR was taken from a woman over 75 with active or convalescent COVID-19. The specimen was peripheral blood. CDR3 protein: CASTQDSGAPYEQYF. CDR3 coding DNA: TGTGCCAGCACCCAAGATAGCGGGGCTCCCTACGAGCAGTACTTC.